This T cell receptor beta chain was sequenced for a study of human T cells and chemical hapten exposure. Overall study context: Variability of per-sample TCR yields stemmed mainly from small differences in pooled library volume. Overall study results and limits: Among expanded TCRs, significantly more large CDR3 similarity clusters formed than among controls. DPC sensitization produced no change in TCRs with frequency above 1 in 1000.

This clonotype was detected a few times. Its specificity is unknown. TCRdb re-derived calls from the RACE reads in MiXCR, one entry per CDR3 protein. Of approximately 71,000 distinct CDR3 sequences in the sample, around 9.8% were seen once. Time point: patch test 1, 2 weeks after DPC sensitization. The treatment denotes: therapeutic diphenylcyclopropenone sensitization with weekly scalp DPC. Sample donors consisted of patients with alopecia, aged 18 to 70 years, who were suitable for DPC. This CDR3 has 14 residues. Trimming removed 5 bases from V and 4 bases from J, with 15 bases in between. The V gene's germline CDR1 is SGHRS and CDR2 YFSETQ.

The chain links TRBV5-1 to TRBJ2-5, with D unclear. The clonotype was recovered from a woman aged 40 to 50 with alopecia areata. Some clones in this sample may be carry-over from other donors' samples. This material consisted of whole blood, taken in connection with sensitization to the hapten diphenylcyclopropenone (DPC). CDR3 loop: CASRSRAFGETQYF. CDR3 coding DNA: TGCGCCAGCAGGTCCCGGGCTTTCGGAGAGACCCAGTACTTC.